The entry below gives a single TCR beta chain sequence along with its context. Its antigen is not identified. It was with 60 Vbeta and 13 Jbeta primers that the PCR ran. How the authors handled the data: A later analysis tallied about 80 million unique TCR beta chains, around 9.9 million of them shared. This table comes from immunoSEQ multiplex PCR, and its TCRdb copy is limited to in-frame clones, with some not included. From that table come the V and J calls and clone size; the DNA was used to work out D and trimming. The sample consists of about 140,000 clones, around 80% of them appearing once. Germline values: CDR1 PRHDT, CDR2 FYEKMQ (reference sequence). V was pared by 5 bases and J by 11 bases, with 15 bases between. This CDR3 region has 12 residues. The sample belongs to a study of cytomegalovirus exposure and HLA in healthy donors. Findings and limits, study-wide: In a later analysis, TCR beta V- and J-gene trimming was associated with a missense DCLRE1C variant. For cytomegalovirus status, the classifier reportedly gave diagnoses with high specificity and sensitivity. Further analysis, carried out later, found HLA-associated TCR beta chains more clonally expanded than equally common other chains.

Sequenced: PBMCs. The V gene is TRBV13, the J gene TRBJ1-1; D is unresolved. This receptor was identified in a male donor in good health and CMV-seropositive. As DNA, the CDR3 is TGTGCCAGCAGCCCCGCCAGAAAGATTGCTTTCTTT. This codes for CASSPARKIAFF.